This T cell receptor beta chain was retrieved from a study of blood T cell repertoires in COVID-19. At the level of the study: Samples of COVID-19 (acute and convalescent) were obtained from the United States, Italy and Spain.

The CDR3 runs 13 residues. Germline V CDR1 and CDR2: SNHLY, FYNNEI. Deletions cut 2 bases from V and 6 bases from J, with 8 bases between. The protocol was immunoSEQ multiplex PCR, while the TCRdb copy is restricted to in-frame clones and leaves out a portion. The sample has fewer than 250,000 clones; approximately 85% are singletons. The chain carries TRBV2 and TRBJ1-5; D is ambiguous. This clonotype was obtained from a woman in her seventies with active or convalescent COVID-19. The material sequenced was peripheral blood. The CDR3 here is CASSEFQFQPQHF. CDR3 DNA: TGTGCCAGCAGTGAATTCCAATTTCAGCCCCAGCATTTT.